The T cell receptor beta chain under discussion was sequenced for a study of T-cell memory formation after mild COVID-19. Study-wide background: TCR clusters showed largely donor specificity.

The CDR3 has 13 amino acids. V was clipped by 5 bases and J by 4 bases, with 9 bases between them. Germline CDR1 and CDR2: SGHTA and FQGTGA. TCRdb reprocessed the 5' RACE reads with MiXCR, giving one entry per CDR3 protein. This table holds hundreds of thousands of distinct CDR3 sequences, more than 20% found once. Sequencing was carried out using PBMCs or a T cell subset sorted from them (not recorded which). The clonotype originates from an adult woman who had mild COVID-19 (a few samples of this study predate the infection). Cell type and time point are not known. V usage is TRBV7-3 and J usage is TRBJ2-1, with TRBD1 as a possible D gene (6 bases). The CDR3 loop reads CASSVQGYNEQFF. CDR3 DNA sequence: TGTGCCAGCAGCGTCCAGGGGTACAATGAGCAGTTCTTC.